The rows below give T cell receptor beta chains drawn from one sample of a study of T cell clones after liver transplantation. The assay was immunoSEQ multiplex PCR, and TCRdb's table has in-frame clones only and misses some. The repertoire has more than 95,000 clones, 82% of them found once; the top ten carry about 1%. The specimen comprised CD4+ T cells from blood, sampled before liver transplant. Source of these receptors: a human donor who received a liver transplant. Both conserved end residues are part of each CDR3. Each record gives: CDR3 DNA, CDR3 protein, clone size, J gene, D gene, V gene. A D gene is named only where the DNA matches it firmly. Size is stated for part of the rows, as once, few or many counts, or as a class when the clone is expanded.

CDR3 DNA: TGTGCCAGCAGCATGACGGCTAGCACAGATACGCAGTATTTT; CDR3 protein: CASSMTASTDTQYF; clone size: .; J gene: TRBJ2-3; D gene: .; V gene: TRBV11-2
CDR3 DNA: TGTGCCAGTAGTACAACTATTCCGGGACCCATGGAATTCGGTAGGGCATCGTCGGCCGAGCAGTACTTC; CDR3 protein: CASSTTIPGPMEFGRASSAEQYF; clone size: .; J gene: TRBJ2-7; D gene: .; V gene: TRBV19
CDR3 DNA: TGCGCCAGCAGCTCGGTAACTAGCGGGAAAGGAGAGACCCAGTACTTC; CDR3 protein: CASSSVTSGKGETQYF; clone size: once; J gene: TRBJ2-5; D gene: TRBD2; V gene: TRBV5-1
CDR3 DNA: TGTGCCAGCAGTCTCACGGGACGACACACTGAAGCTTTCTTT; CDR3 protein: CASSLTGRHTEAFF; clone size: .; J gene: TRBJ1-1; D gene: .; V gene: TRBV14
CDR3 DNA: TGTGCCAGCAGTTACTCTGGGATTAACTATGGCTACACCTTC; CDR3 protein: CASSYSGINYGYTF; clone size: .; J gene: TRBJ1-2; D gene: .; V gene: TRBV6-5
CDR3 DNA: TGCGCCAGCTCTCAGGGCGGGAACACCGGGGAGCTGTTTTTT; CDR3 protein: CASSQGGNTGELFF; clone size: .; J gene: TRBJ2-2; D gene: .; V gene: TRBV5-1
CDR3 DNA: TGTGCCAGCAGCTTTTACTCGGACAGGGAAGGGGGCGAGCAGTACTTC; CDR3 protein: CASSFYSDREGGEQYF; clone size: .; J gene: TRBJ2-7; D gene: TRBD1; V gene: TRBV7-3
CDR3 DNA: TGTGCCAGCAGTGAAGCTGGACAGGGAGTCTATGGCTACACCTTC; CDR3 protein: CASSEAGQGVYGYTF; clone size: .; J gene: TRBJ1-2; D gene: TRBD1; V gene: TRBV6-1
CDR3 DNA: TGTGCCAGCAGCGGACAGGGTTACTCCTACGAGCAGTACTTC; CDR3 protein: CASSGQGYSYEQYF; clone size: .; J gene: TRBJ2-7; D gene: TRBD1; V gene: TRBV9
CDR3 DNA: TGTGCCAGCAGCCGCGGGACCGCCTTTGGGGAGCAGTACTTC; CDR3 protein: CASSRGTAFGEQYF; clone size: many; J gene: TRBJ2-7; D gene: .; V gene: TRBV6-5
CDR3 DNA: TGTGCCAGCAGGCCCCGGTCAGTCTCCTACGAGCAGTACTTC; CDR3 protein: CASRPRSVSYEQYF; clone size: .; J gene: TRBJ2-7; D gene: .; V gene: TRBV6-1
CDR3 DNA: TGTGCCAGCAGACGCAGGGGTGCGGGGGAGACCCAGTACTTC; CDR3 protein: CASRRRGAGETQYF; clone size: .; J gene: TRBJ2-5; D gene: .; V gene: TRBV14
CDR3 DNA: TGCGCCAGCAGCCAGACAGGGTCTAGCACAGATACGCAGTATTTT; CDR3 protein: CASSQTGSSTDTQYF; clone size: .; J gene: TRBJ2-3; D gene: TRBD1; V gene: TRBV4-1
CDR3 DNA: TGTGCCAGCAGTCCCCGACAGGGGCCCTACGAGCAGTACTTC; CDR3 protein: CASSPRQGPYEQYF; clone size: .; J gene: TRBJ2-7; D gene: TRBD1; V gene: TRBV27
CDR3 DNA: TGTGCCAGCAGTTTGGGTACAGCTAATGAAAAACTGTTTTTT; CDR3 protein: CASSLGTANEKLFF; clone size: .; J gene: TRBJ1-4; D gene: .; V gene: TRBV27
CDR3 DNA: TGTGCCAGCAGCGTAGCCCCCGGGAGAGTCAATGAGCAGTTCTTC; CDR3 protein: CASSVAPGRVNEQFF; clone size: .; J gene: TRBJ2-1; D gene: .; V gene: TRBV9
CDR3 DNA: TGTGCCAGTAGTATGCGGGTAACAGATACGCAGTATTTT; CDR3 protein: CASSMRVTDTQYF; clone size: .; J gene: TRBJ2-3; D gene: .; V gene: TRBV19
CDR3 DNA: TGCAGCGTTGCTGAATCTGGGGCCAACGTCCTGACTTTC; CDR3 protein: CSVAESGANVLTF; clone size: .; J gene: TRBJ2-6; D gene: .; V gene: TRBV29-1
CDR3 DNA: TGTGCCAGCTCACCAGCGGGTGTTGGCCAGCCCCAGCATTTT; CDR3 protein: CASSPAGVGQPQHF; clone size: .; J gene: TRBJ1-5; D gene: .; V gene: TRBV18
CDR3 DNA: TGTGCCAGCAGGGGGGTAGCGGGGTTGGGAGATACGCAGTATTTT; CDR3 protein: CASRGVAGLGDTQYF; clone size: .; J gene: TRBJ2-3; D gene: TRBD2; V gene: TRBV2
CDR3 DNA: TGTGCCAGCAGCCCTCTTCCAGGAAGGTTATCTGGAAACACCATATATTTT; CDR3 protein: CASSPLPGRLSGNTIYF; clone size: few; J gene: TRBJ1-3; D gene: .; V gene: TRBV7-8
CDR3 DNA: TGTGCCAGCAGCTTGACAGGGGGAAATCAGCCCCAGCATTTT; CDR3 protein: CASSLTGGNQPQHF; clone size: .; J gene: TRBJ1-5; D gene: TRBD1; V gene: TRBV5-6
CDR3 DNA: TGTGCCAGTAGTCTCGCTCGGGGCGGGACCGAAGTCTACGAGCAGTACTTC; CDR3 protein: CASSLARGGTEVYEQYF; clone size: .; J gene: TRBJ2-7; D gene: .; V gene: TRBV19
CDR3 DNA: TGTGCCAGCTCAAAGCAAGCAGTGAACACTGAAGCTTTCTTT; CDR3 protein: CASSKQAVNTEAFF; clone size: .; J gene: TRBJ1-1; D gene: .; V gene: TRBV18
CDR3 DNA: TGTGCCAGTAGTACAGGGGATGGCAATCAGCCCCAGCATTTT; CDR3 protein: CASSTGDGNQPQHF; clone size: once; J gene: TRBJ1-5; D gene: .; V gene: TRBV19
CDR3 DNA: TGTGCCAGCAGCTTAGACGGGGGGGCCGGAGAGACCCAGTACTTC; CDR3 protein: CASSLDGGAGETQYF; clone size: .; J gene: TRBJ2-5; D gene: TRBD2; V gene: TRBV11-3
CDR3 DNA: TGTGCCAGCTCACCCGCTGGGGTCAGCAATCAGCCCCAGCATTTT; CDR3 protein: CASSPAGVSNQPQHF; clone size: .; J gene: TRBJ1-5; D gene: .; V gene: TRBV18
CDR3 DNA: TGCGCCCTCTCCGGGCGGGAGTCCTACGAGCAGTACTTC; CDR3 protein: CALSGRESYEQYF; clone size: once; J gene: TRBJ2-7; D gene: TRBD2; V gene: TRBV5-1
CDR3 DNA: TGCGCCAGCAGCCAAGACCCCCGCGGGGCCGGGGGAAATGAAAAACTGTTTTTT; CDR3 protein: CASSQDPRGAGGNEKLFF; clone size: .; J gene: TRBJ1-4; D gene: .; V gene: TRBV4-1
CDR3 DNA: TGTGCCAGCAGCGTAGACAGCGGGGGCTACCAAGAGACCCAGTACTTC; CDR3 protein: CASSVDSGGYQETQYF; clone size: .; J gene: TRBJ2-5; D gene: TRBD2; V gene: TRBV9
CDR3 DNA: TGCGCCAGCAGCCATGCCGTCAATCCTGGACAGGACACCGGGGAGCTGTTTTTT; CDR3 protein: CASSHAVNPGQDTGELFF; clone size: .; J gene: TRBJ2-2; D gene: TRBD1; V gene: TRBV4-3
CDR3 DNA: TGTGCTAGTGGTTTGGTACGGGGGGGAAGGAACGACAATGAGCAGTTCTTC; CDR3 protein: CASGLVRGGRNDNEQFF; clone size: .; J gene: TRBJ2-1; D gene: TRBD2; V gene: TRBV12-5
CDR3 DNA: TGTGCCAGCAGTTCAGGGTATGACTATGGCTACACCTTC; CDR3 protein: CASSSGYDYGYTF; clone size: .; J gene: TRBJ1-2; D gene: .; V gene: TRBV28
CDR3 DNA: TGTGCCAGCTCACCGGCGGACAACAATCAGCCCCAGCATTTT; CDR3 protein: CASSPADNNQPQHF; clone size: .; J gene: TRBJ1-5; D gene: .; V gene: TRBV18
CDR3 DNA: TGCGCCAGCAGCGACCTTATGGGATCTAATGAAAAACTGTTTTTT; CDR3 protein: CASSDLMGSNEKLFF; clone size: once; J gene: TRBJ1-4; D gene: .; V gene: TRBV5-1
CDR3 DNA: TGTGCCAGTACCCGAGGCGACGGACGCCCGGGGGGCTACACCTTC; CDR3 protein: CASTRGDGRPGGYTF; clone size: few; J gene: TRBJ1-2; D gene: .; V gene: TRBV19
CDR3 DNA: TGTGCCAGCAGCCCACAGACTAAAAACACAGATACGCAGTATTTT; CDR3 protein: CASSPQTKNTDTQYF; clone size: .; J gene: TRBJ2-3; D gene: .; V gene: TRBV4-2
CDR3 DNA: TGTGCCAGCAGTGATAACAGGGTAGCAGGTGGCTACACCTTC; CDR3 protein: CASSDNRVAGGYTF; clone size: .; J gene: TRBJ1-2; D gene: .; V gene: TRBV27
CDR3 DNA: TGTGCCAGCAGAAGACAGGGTGATAATTCACCCCTCCACTTT; CDR3 protein: CASRRQGDNSPLHF; clone size: few; J gene: TRBJ1-6; D gene: TRBD1; V gene: TRBV27
CDR3 DNA: TGTGCCAGCAGCCAGAACGAGGGTGCCGGGGAGCTGTTTTTT; CDR3 protein: CASSQNEGAGELFF; clone size: once; J gene: TRBJ2-2; D gene: .; V gene: TRBV4-2
CDR3 DNA: TGTGCCAGTAGAGACGGCAGTTATCAGCCCCAGCATTTT; CDR3 protein: CASRDGSYQPQHF; clone size: .; J gene: TRBJ1-5; D gene: .; V gene: TRBV19
CDR3 DNA: TGTGCCAGCAGCTTACGGGGGACGATGAGCTCCTACAATGAGCAGTTCTTC; CDR3 protein: CASSLRGTMSSYNEQFF; clone size: .; J gene: TRBJ2-1; D gene: .; V gene: TRBV7-8
CDR3 DNA: TGTGCCACCCGGGGGGGAAGCTACGAGCAGTACTTC; CDR3 protein: CATRGGSYEQYF; clone size: .; J gene: TRBJ2-7; D gene: TRBD2; V gene: TRBV2
CDR3 DNA: TGTGCCAGCAGTGAATTAGGGCTAGCGGGAAGGAATGAGCAGTTCTTC; CDR3 protein: CASSELGLAGRNEQFF; clone size: .; J gene: TRBJ2-1; D gene: TRBD2; V gene: TRBV6-1
CDR3 DNA: TGTGCCAGCAGCCTTGCCGGGATGAACACTGAAGCTTTCTTT; CDR3 protein: CASSLAGMNTEAFF; clone size: .; J gene: TRBJ1-1; D gene: .; V gene: TRBV14
CDR3 DNA: TGTGCCAGCAGCTTGGAAATAGCGGGAGATAAGACCCAGTACTTC; CDR3 protein: CASSLEIAGDKTQYF; clone size: few; J gene: TRBJ2-5; D gene: TRBD2; V gene: TRBV5-6
CDR3 DNA: TGTGCCAGCAGTGGGGGGACTAGCAGATACGAGCAGTACTTC; CDR3 protein: CASSGGTSRYEQYF; clone size: once; J gene: TRBJ2-7; D gene: TRBD2; V gene: TRBV6-1
CDR3 DNA: TGTGCCAGCCGACAGGGGCAAGAGACCCAGTACTTC; CDR3 protein: CASRQGQETQYF; clone size: .; J gene: TRBJ2-5; D gene: TRBD1; V gene: TRBV6-5